The rows below give T cell receptor beta chains drawn from one sample of a study of cytomegalovirus exposure and HLA in healthy donors. Clones were sequenced by immunoSEQ multiplex PCR, and TCRdb holds only the in-frame ones, with some missing. The repertoire holds more than 95,000 clones, with 64% as singletons. Source material: PBMCs. The source is a man in his 60s in good health and CMV-seronegative. Each CDR3 is given with its conserved first and last residue. A D gene is named only where the DNA matches it firmly. Clone size is shown for a subset of rows, as once, few, many or a class of expanded clone.

TRBJ1-3	NA	NA	TRBV9	16	TGTGCCAGCAGCGCCCGGAACAGGGCTCTTGGAAACACCATATATTTT	CASSARNRALGNTIYF
TRBJ1-5	NA	TRBD1	TRBV5-1	13	TGCGCCAGCAGCCCGACAGGGAATCAGCCCCAGCATTTT	CASSPTGNQPQHF
TRBJ1-5	NA	TRBD1	TRBV6-6	15	TGTGCCAGCAGTTACGGACAGGGAATGAGTCAGCCCCAGCATTTT	CASSYGQGMSQPQHF
TRBJ2-3	NA	NA	TRBV6-5	14	TGTGCCAGCAGTTACCCCGGGAGCACAGATACGCAGTATTTT	CASSYPGSTDTQYF
TRBJ2-5	NA	TRBD1	TRBV7-2	13	TGTGCCAGCAGGCTAGGGACAGCAGAGACCCAGTACTTC	CASRLGTAETQYF
TRBJ1-5	once	NA	TRBV5-4	15	TGTGCCAGCAGCTCCGACGCCTACACGGGGCAGCCCCAGCATTTT	CASSSDAYTGQPQHF
TRBJ2-1	NA	NA	TRBV5-1	15	TGCGCCAGCAGCAAGGGGATGGGATCCTACAATGAGCAGTTCTTC	CASSKGMGSYNEQFF
TRBJ1-5	NA	TRBD1	TRBV29-1	13	TGCAGCGTCAGACAGGGGGGCAATCAGCCCCAGCATTTT	CSVRQGGNQPQHF
TRBJ2-1	many	TRBD2	TRBV7-9	16	TGTGCCAGCAGCTTAGCCGGGACTAGCGGGAGTGGGGAGCAGTTCTTC	CASSLAGTSGSGEQFF
TRBJ2-7	NA	TRBD1	TRBV5-4	18	TGTGCCAGCAGCTTAGTACGGGACGGACAGGGGGGAGTCTACGAGCAGTACTTC	CASSLVRDGQGGVYEQYF
TRBJ2-5	NA	NA	TRBV4-1	13	TGCGCCAGCAGCCAGATCCGGAGGGAGACCCAGTACTTC	CASSQIRRETQYF
TRBJ1-5	NA	TRBD1	TRBV6-1	14	TGTGCCAGCAGTCGAAGGGGGCTAGGACAGCCCCAGCATTTT	CASSRRGLGQPQHF
TRBJ2-7	NA	NA	TRBV19	15	TGTGCCAGTAGCCGAAACCCAACAGGGAACCACGAGCAGTACTTC	CASSRNPTGNHEQYF
TRBJ1-5	NA	NA	TRBV10-2	13	TGCGCCAGCAGTGCAGGTTCGGGGCAGCCCCAGCATTTT	CASSAGSGQPQHF
TRBJ2-2	NA	NA	TRBV7-3	14	TGTGCCAGCAGCTCCGGGGGGCCTCCCGGGGAGCTGTTTTTT	CASSSGGPPGELFF
TRBJ2-3	NA	NA	TRBV11-3	14	TGTGCCAGCAGCTTAGATCGAGGGACAGATACGCAGTATTTT	CASSLDRGTDTQYF
TRBJ1-4	NA	NA	TRBV29-1	12	TGCAGCGTTGAAAGGGGACTTGAAAAACTGTTTTTT	CSVERGLEKLFF
TRBJ2-1	NA	NA	TRBV6-5	15	TGTGCCAGCAGTTGGACCTACAGGTCCGACAATGAGCAGTTCTTC	CASSWTYRSDNEQFF
TRBJ1-2	few	NA	TRBV19	13	TGTGCCAGTAGTATCGGGGGATCTCGTGGCTACACCTTC	CASSIGGSRGYTF
TRBJ2-3	few	TRBD2	TRBV9	15	TGTGCCAGCAGCGACAGCGGGGGGGAATCAGATACGCAGTATTTT	CASSDSGGESDTQYF
TRBJ1-1	NA	NA	TRBV2	14	TGTGCCAGCAGGCAACAGGTACGGGACACTGAAGCTTTCTTT	CASRQQVRDTEAFF
TRBJ2-1	NA	NA	TRBV10-3	12	TGTGCCATCAGTGATAGCCCTAATGAGCAGTTCTTC	CAISDSPNEQFF
TRBJ1-5	NA	NA	TRBV6-1	15	TGTGCCAGCAGTGTAAAAACAGGGTCAGATCAGCCCCAGCATTTT	CASSVKTGSDQPQHF
TRBJ1-6	few	NA	TRBV6-4	13	TGTGCCAGCAGAGAGGACTTTAATTCACCCCTCCACTTT	CASREDFNSPLHF
TRBJ1-2	NA	NA	TRBV6-6	12	TGTGCCAGCGGACTGAGGGTCGATGGCTACACCTTC	CASGLRVDGYTF
TRBJ2-3	few	NA	TRBV5-1	13	TGCGCCAGCAGCTGGGACACTGAAGATACGCAGTATTTT	CASSWDTEDTQYF
TRBJ1-1	few	NA	TRBV7-9	15	TGTGCCAGCAGCCCACGAGGTGGAGGGCCCACTGAAGCTTTCTTT	CASSPRGGGPTEAFF
TRBJ2-5	NA	TRBD2	TRBV2	16	TGTGCCAGCAGGGAATCTAGCGGGAGGCCCCCTCGGGAGCAGTACTTC	CASRESSGRPPREQYF
TRBJ1-1	NA	NA	TRBV13	12	TGTGCCAGCAGCTTAGAGGGCAGGGCAGCTTTCTTT	CASSLEGRAAFF
TRBJ1-1	NA	NA	TRBV5-4	15	TGTGCCAGCAGCTTGGATGGGGGCCTGAACACTGAAGCTTTCTTT	CASSLDGGLNTEAFF
TRBJ1-1	NA	TRBD1	TRBV19	15	TGTGCCAGTAGTGTCGGGACAGGGGGCAACACTGAAGCTTTCTTT	CASSVGTGGNTEAFF
TRBJ2-5	NA	NA	TRBV27	13	TGTGCCAGCAGTCAGCGGGACCAAGAGACCCAGTACTTC	CASSQRDQETQYF
TRBJ1-1	NA	TRBD1	TRBV5-1	15	TGCGCCAGCAGCGGGTTCGGACAGGGGAACACTGAAGCTTTCTTT	CASSGFGQGNTEAFF
TRBJ1-2	NA	NA	TRBV5-1	13	TGCGCCAGCAGCTCCCAACCCAGACAGGACTACACCTTC	CASSSQPRQDYTF
TRBJ2-1	NA	TRBD1	TRBV27	14	TGTGCCAGCGGCCACGGACAGGAGAACAATGAGCAGTTCTTC	CASGHGQENNEQFF
TRBJ2-7	NA	TRBD2	TRBV19	14	TGTGCCAGTAGTATACTAGCGGGAACCCCTGAGCAGTACTTC	CASSILAGTPEQYF
TRBJ2-6	few	TRBD2	TRBV6-4	19	TGTGCCAGCAGTGACTCGAGGGCCGGGACTAGCTCTGGGGCCAACGTCCTGACTTTC	CASSDSRAGTSSGANVLTF
TRBJ2-3	NA	TRBD2	TRBV11-3	15	TGTGCCAGCAGCTCTGTTGCGGGAGGGCCCGGTACGCAGTATTTT	CASSSVAGGPGTQYF
TRBJ1-1	few	NA	TRBV28	14	TGTGCCAGCAGTCTACACCCGACCCAGGGGGAAGCTTTCTTT	CASSLHPTQGEAFF
TRBJ2-1	once	TRBD1	TRBV6-5	13	TGTGCCAGCAGGCAAACAGGGGGCTTTGAGCAGTTCTTC	CASRQTGGFEQFF
TRBJ1-5	NA	NA	TRBV1	13	TGCACCAGCAGCCTAGGCGGGAATCAGCCCCAGCATTTT	CTSSLGGNQPQHF
TRBJ2-7	NA	NA	TRBV29-1	13	TGCAGCGTTGCCCGCGCGAGCTCCTACGAGCAGTACTTC	CSVARASSYEQYF
TRBJ2-6	NA	NA	TRBV10-3	18	TGTGCCATCAGTGCTACAGGGTTGGGGAGCTCTGGGGCCAACGTCCTGACTTTC	CAISATGLGSSGANVLTF
TRBJ2-4	NA	TRBD1	TRBV7-9	14	TGTGCCAGCAGCTTAGAAGGGGGCCGAAACATTCAGTACTTC	CASSLEGGRNIQYF
TRBJ1-1	NA	NA	TRBV7-6	15	TGTGCCAGCAGCCCGGCCCCCGCGGGGAACACTGAAGCTTTCTTT	CASSPAPAGNTEAFF
TRBJ1-2	NA	NA	TRBV11-2	14	TGTGCCAGCAGCTTAGATATGGGGAGATATGGCTACACCTTC	CASSLDMGRYGYTF
TRBJ1-2	NA	TRBD1	TRBV28	12	TGTGCCAGCAGAGACAGGGTCTCAGGCTACACCTTC	CASRDRVSGYTF
TRBJ2-3	NA	NA	TRBV7-9	16	TGTGCCAGCAGCCGAGGGGGTCGGGTCAGCACAGATACGCAGTATTTT	CASSRGGRVSTDTQYF
TRBJ2-2	few	NA	TRBV5-1	14	TGCGCCAGCAGCACGCGGGACGACACCGGGGAGCTGTTTTTT	CASSTRDDTGELFF
TRBJ2-1	NA	NA	TRBV6-8	16	TGTGCCAGCAGTTATGGCCCAGGGAACCCTTACAATGAGCAGTTCTTC	CASSYGPGNPYNEQFF